This paragraph covers one T cell receptor beta chain sequence. Its target antigen remains unknown. Base-call qualities are not available, and no considerably larger clone is one nucleotide away. The data are from a study of blood T cell repertoires in COVID-19 (TCRdb year 2020). As for the study more broadly: The collaborator samples originated in the United States, Italy and Spain and spanned the acute and convalescent phases of COVID-19. The material from the prospective study consisted of cDNA or gDNA derived from T cells, B-cell-depleted T cells, or PBMCs. The dataset comprised deeply sampled blood TCRbeta repertoires from subjects exposed to, actively infected with, or recovered from COVID-19. The repertoires were released in a freely available public database intended as a resource for research on the immune response to SARS-CoV-2. The samples were drawn from two sources: the first 160 participants of the ongoing ImmuneRACE study, and 1,000 to 1,500 subjects contributed by 6 global collaborators. A de-identified subject ID, COVID-19 status, age in years and sex were almost always included in the sample metadata. Where available, HLA class I and class II types were taken from metadata supplied by the sample provider and were not determined by assay-based typing.

Each collaborating institution followed its own protocols to collect whole blood in K2EDTA tubes. For TCRbeta analysis, collaborators shipped samples in one of three forms: frozen whole blood, isolated PBMCs, or DNA extracted from either of those sample types. TCRbeta CDR3 regions were amplified from genomic DNA by means of the immunoSEQ Assay, a bias-controlled multiplex PCR. In the original analysis: The number of nucleated cells in each sample was estimated from the amplification of reference gene primers within the assay. To quantify the absolute abundance of each unique TCRbeta CDR3 rearrangement, sequence reads were collapsed and filtered. Productive Simpson clonality was computed per sample as the square root of Simpson's diversity index over productive rearrangements. TCRdb's version of the immuneACCESS table is confined to in-frame rearrangements and falls short of the full clone set. An unresolved V gene accounts for under half of the shortfall where checked; the remainder is of unknown origin. That table is the source of V, J and clone size, and D and trimming were worked out from the DNA. This sample holds over 90,000 clones; more than 75% were observed only once. 3.5% to 5.5% of the sample is taken by the ten largest.

Points the paper makes about the study in general: The amount of clinical and demographic metadata varied by source and participant and was provided uncurated.

For CDR1 and CDR2, the germline V gene (reference sequence) lists DFQATT and SNEGSKA. Trimming at the junction amounts to 5 bases on V and 2 bases on J, and the germline ends lie 9 bases apart. The CDR3 covers 12 residues, taking in both the cysteine and the phenylalanine. Here the CDR3 DNA is all that survives: 36 bases in frame from base 1. The specimen sequenced was peripheral blood. The chain employs TRBV20-1 and TRBJ2-5; TRBD1 could be the D gene, as 6 bases match. This sequence originates from a human donor in a cohort sampled during active COVID-19. This receptor carries the CDR3 CSAGGQQETQYF. The sequence in DNA is TGCAGTGCTGGTGGACAGCAAGAGACCCAGTACTTC.